This T cell receptor (beta chain) appears in the sequencing data of a study of blood T cells in healthy people across ages. Whole-study results and caveats: Per million T cells, the diversity of TCR beta decreased roughly linearly as age advanced.

A second PCR, run for about 6 to 12 cycles, used a sample-barcoded 5' primer plus a J-beta primer mix. TCRdb redid the calling of the 5' RACE reads with MiXCR, one entry per CDR3 protein. The sample consists of 1.5 million to 2 million distinct CDR3 sequences, 28% of them appearing once. Donors gave around 10 milliliters of peripheral blood apiece. The ends were cut back, 4 bases at V and 6 bases at J, with 11 bases in the middle. The CDR3 totals 13 residues. Germline assignment: CDR1 SGHRS and CDR2 YFSETQ. Points on this clonotype: Its antigen is unidentified.

The rearrangement links TRBV5-1 to TRBJ2-1; D uncertain. This clonotype was obtained from a woman aged 25 to 39 in good health. Sample: blood. The CDR3 region has the DNA TGCGCCAGCAGCGTCCAGTCGATCAATGAGCAGTTCTTC. This translates into CASSVQSINEQFF.